Listed below are T cell receptor beta chains from one sample, sequenced in a study of T cells in Graves' hyperthyroidism and ophthalmopathy. One entry per CDR3 protein, called by TCRdb with MiXCR from the multiplex PCR reads. The sample includes 700,000 or so distinct CDR3 sequences, 13% to 15% seen only once; the top ten take around 13%. Sample: blood. Receptor source: a woman aged 50 to 65 with Graves' ophthalmopathy. Both conserved end residues are part of each CDR3. The order of the fields is V gene, D gene, clone size, J gene, CDR3 protein, CDR3 DNA. D genes are given only for firm matches. The size of a clone is reported for some rows only, either as once, few or many, or as a class for expanded clones.

>TRBV7-9|TRBD1|many|TRBJ2-2
CASSPTGTANTGELFF
TGTGCCAGCAGTCCCACCGGGACAGCGAACACCGGGGAGCTGTTTTTT
>TRBV7-3|TRBD2|many|TRBJ2-1
CASSLPKTSGSGDEQFF
TGTGCCAGCAGCTTACCCAAAACTAGCGGGAGTGGCGATGAGCAGTTCTTC
>TRBV7-2|.|many|TRBJ1-1
CASSLTRWDTEAFF
TGTGCCAGCAGCTTAACGCGGTGGGACACTGAAGCTTTCTTT
>TRBV18|.|many|TRBJ1-3
CASSTGTPSSGNTIYF
TGTGCCAGCTCAACCGGGACGCCCAGCTCTGGAAACACCATATATTTT
>TRBV5-1|.|many|TRBJ2-7
CASSLAAAGPYEQYF
TGCGCCAGCAGCTTGGCCGCGGCAGGGCCCTACGAGCAGTACTTC
>TRBV5-1|TRBD1|many|TRBJ2-3
CASSLQPGTDGDTQYF
TGCGCCAGCAGCCTACAACCCGGGACAGATGGGGATACGCAGTATTTT
>TRBV2|.|many|TRBJ1-4
CASSEGTATNEKLFF
TGTGCCAGCAGTGAAGGGACAGCAACTAATGAAAAACTGTTTTTT
>TRBV20-1|.|.|TRBJ2-7
CSAREAALKKYF
TGCAGTGCTAGAGAGGCCGCCCTAAAGAAGTACTTC
>TRBV6-1|.|.|TRBJ2-5
CASSPYRGGETQYF
TGTGCCAGCAGTCCCTATAGGGGCGGTGAGACCCAGTACTTC
>TRBV13|.|many|TRBJ1-5
CASSLQSQPQHF
TGTGCCAGCAGCTTACAATCTCAGCCCCAGCATTTT
>TRBV12-3/TRBV12-4|TRBD2|many|TRBJ2-1
CAVETSFSYNEQFF
TGTGCAGTGGAGACTAGCTTTTCCTACAATGAGCAGTTCTTC
>TRBV11-2|.|few|TRBJ2-2
CASSKTSTYTGELFF
TGTGCCAGCAGCAAGACGTCTACGTACACCGGGGAGCTGTTTTTT
>TRBV3-1|.|many|TRBJ1-6
CASSQEAYSPLHF
TGTGCCAGCAGCCAAGAAGCGTATTCACCCCTCCACTTT
>TRBV4-3|.|.|TRBJ1-2
CASSQEGKNYGYTF
TGCGCCAGCAGCCAAGAGGGGAAAAACTATGGCTACACCTTC
>TRBV6-1|.|few|TRBJ1-5
CASTNGQYSNQPQHF
TGTGCCAGCACCAACGGACAGTATAGCAATCAGCCCCAGCATTTT
>TRBV19|TRBD2|.|TRBJ2-7
CASSRGGLIHEQYF
TGTGCCAGTAGTAGGGGGGGGTTGATCCACGAGCAGTACTTC
>TRBV5-1|.|many|TRBJ2-7
CASSSGTAEQYF
TGCGCCAGCAGCTCAGGGACGGCCGAGCAGTACTTC
>TRBV4-2|.|few|TRBJ2-5
CASSQGQGGEGMETQYF
TGTGCCAGCAGCCAGGGGCAGGGGGGCGAGGGAATGGAGACCCAGTACTTC
>TRBV27|.|.|TRBJ2-2
CASSFLTTANTGELFF
TGTGCCAGCAGTTTCCTAACTACCGCGAACACCGGGGAGCTGTTTTTT
>TRBV28|TRBD1|many|TRBJ2-5
CASSLEQGVGETQYF
TGTGCCAGCAGTTTGGAACAGGGGGTCGGGGAGACCCAGTACTTC
>TRBV7-8|TRBD2|many|TRBJ2-5
CASSSLGGSQETQYF
TGTGCCAGCAGCTCCCTGGGGGGGAGTCAAGAGACCCAGTACTTC